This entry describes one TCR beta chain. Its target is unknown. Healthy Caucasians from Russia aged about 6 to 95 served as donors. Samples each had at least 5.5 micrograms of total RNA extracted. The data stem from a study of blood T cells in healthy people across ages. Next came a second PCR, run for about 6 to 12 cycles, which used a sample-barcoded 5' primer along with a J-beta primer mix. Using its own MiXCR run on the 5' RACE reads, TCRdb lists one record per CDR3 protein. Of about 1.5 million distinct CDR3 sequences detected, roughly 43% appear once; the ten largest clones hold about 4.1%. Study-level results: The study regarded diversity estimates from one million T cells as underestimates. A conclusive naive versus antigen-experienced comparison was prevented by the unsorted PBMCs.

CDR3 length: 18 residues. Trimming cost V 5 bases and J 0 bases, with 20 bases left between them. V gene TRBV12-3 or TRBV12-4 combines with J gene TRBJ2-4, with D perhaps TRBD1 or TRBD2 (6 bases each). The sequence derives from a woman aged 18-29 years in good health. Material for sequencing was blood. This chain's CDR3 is CASSRHRGGLLAKNIQYF. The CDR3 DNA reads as TGTGCCAGCAGTAGACATCGAGGGGGGCTACTAGCCAAAAACATTCAGTACTTC.